This T cell receptor (beta chain) was recovered during a study of CD4+ T cells in melanoma. In the case of this clone: Its antigen is currently unknown.

Trimming removed 1 base from V and 4 bases from J; junction bases left unmatched: 8. This CDR3 comprises 16 residues. Germline assignment: CDR1 LGHNA and CDR2 YNFKEQ. Assay used: immunoSEQ multiplex PCR; TCRdb lists only in-frame clones, some missing. Here the sample spans approximately 12,000 clones, approximately 70% being singletons. Study-level results: A reported correlation linked neoantigen-specific CD4+ T cells to CD8+, macrophage and B cell function. Reportedly, melanoma neoantigen-specific CD4+ T cells showed varied differentiation states.

This sequence was found in a human donor with melanoma. This chain joins TRBV4-2 and TRBJ2-7; TRBD2 matches at 9 bases. Sequenced: cells from a culture (not recorded whether cultured in vitro). The CDR3 here is CASSQGRLSGGYEQYF. The DNA of the CDR3 is TGTGCCAGCAGCCAAGGTCGACTGAGCGGGGGGTACGAGCAGTACTTC.